This record covers a single T cell receptor (beta chain). The antigen remains undetermined. This entry belongs to a study of cytomegalovirus exposure and HLA in healthy donors. At the level of the study: There were 100 million to 120 million unique TCR beta sequences, drawn from around 180 million T cells, in an earlier analysis. Findings and limits, study-wide: TCR beta chain V- and J-gene trimming was linked, in a later analysis, to a missense variant in DCLRE1C. The CMV antigen specificity of a few CMV-associated chains was confirmed through in vitro analysis.

Trimming stripped 5 bases from V and 0 bases from J, with 7 bases between. This CDR3 has 14 residues. Germline V lookup: CDR1 LNHDA, CDR2 SQIVND (reference sequence). The PCR was carried out with 60 Vbeta primers and 13 Jbeta primers. Data came from immunoSEQ multiplex PCR; TCRdb stores just in-frame clones and leaves some out. The profile shows 90,000 to 150,000 clones, about 70% of them singletons. This clonotype originated in a human donor in good health. The material sequenced was PBMCs. The chain employs TRBV19 and TRBJ1-4; perhaps TRBD1 as D (5 bases). CDR3 amino acids: CASSPRATNEKLFF. The DNA of the CDR3 is TGTGCCAGTAGTCCCAGGGCAACTAATGAAAAACTGTTTTTT.